This TCR beta chain was identified during a study of cytomegalovirus exposure and HLA in healthy donors. Overall study context: Of 398 genotyped donors, approximately 84% clustered with self-reported Caucasian donors. Study-level points and caveats: In vitro testing confirmed a few CMV-associated chains as specific for CMV antigens.

The PCR contained 60 Vbeta and 13 Jbeta primers. Measured with immunoSEQ multiplex PCR; TCRdb has only the in-frame clones, and not every one. The sample carries tens of thousands of clones, about 74% recorded once. A remark on this clone: Its matching antigen is unknown.

CDR1 SNHLY and CDR2 FYNNEI come from the germline V gene. The CDR3 has 14 residues. The ends lost 6 bases at V and 5 bases at J; junction bases unmatched: 2. There were likely unrecorded immune exposures, though donors were nominally healthy when sampled. The receptor was isolated from a woman aged 50 to 60 in good health and CMV-seropositive. The sequenced sample consisted of PBMCs. The rearrangement joins TRBV2 to TRBJ2-5, with 14 bases aligning to TRBD2. The CDR3 here is CASRRTSGRETQYF. In DNA form, the CDR3 reads TGTGCCAGCAGACGGACTAGCGGGAGGGAGACCCAGTACTTC.